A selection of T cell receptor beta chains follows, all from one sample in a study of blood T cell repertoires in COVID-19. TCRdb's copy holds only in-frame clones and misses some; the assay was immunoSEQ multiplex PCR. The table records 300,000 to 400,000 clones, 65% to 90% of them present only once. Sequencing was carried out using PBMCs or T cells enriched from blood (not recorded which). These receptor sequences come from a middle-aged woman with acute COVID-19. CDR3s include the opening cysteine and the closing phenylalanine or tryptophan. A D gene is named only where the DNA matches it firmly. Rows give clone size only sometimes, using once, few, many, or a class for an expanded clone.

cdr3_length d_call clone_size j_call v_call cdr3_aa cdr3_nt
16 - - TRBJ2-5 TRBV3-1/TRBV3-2 CASSQLGPRGGETQYF TGTGCCAGCAGCCAACTAGGACCAAGGGGTGGAGAGACCCAGTACTTC
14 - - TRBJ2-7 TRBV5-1 CASSPGVGTYEQYF TGCGCCAGCAGCCCAGGGGTGGGGACCTACGAGCAGTACTTC
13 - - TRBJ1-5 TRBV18 CASSSGQHQPQHF TGTGCCAGCTCATCTGGACAGCATCAGCCCCAGCATTTT
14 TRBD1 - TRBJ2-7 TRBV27 CASRLGQGSYEQYF TGTGCCAGCAGGCTGGGACAGGGATCCTACGAGCAGTACTTC
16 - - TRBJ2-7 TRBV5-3 CARSRTRAKRSYEQYF TGTGCCAGAAGCCGGACAAGAGCGAAACGTTCCTACGAGCAGTACTTC
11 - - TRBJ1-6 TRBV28 CASSLEGALHF TGTGCCAGCAGTTTAGAGGGGGCCCTCCACTTT
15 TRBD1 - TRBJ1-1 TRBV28 CASSPEGGDRIEAFF TGTGCCAGCAGCCCAGAAGGCGGGGACAGAATTGAAGCTTTCTTT
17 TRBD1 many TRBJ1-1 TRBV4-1 CASSQGGTGARNTEAFF TGCGCCAGCAGCCAAGGAGGGACAGGGGCAAGGAACACTGAAGCTTTCTTT
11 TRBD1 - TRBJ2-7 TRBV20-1 CSGTGGYEQYF TGCAGCGGGACAGGGGGATACGAGCAGTACTTC
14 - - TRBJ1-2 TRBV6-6 CASSPGGEARGYTF TGTGCCAGCAGCCCAGGCGGGGAGGCGCGGGGCTACACCTTC
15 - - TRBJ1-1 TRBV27 CASSLSTVLNTEAFF TGTGCCAGCAGTTTATCAACAGTCTTGAACACTGAAGCTTTCTTT
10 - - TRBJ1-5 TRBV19 CASGLGTKAF TGTGCCAGCGGACTGGGAACGAAGGCTTTT
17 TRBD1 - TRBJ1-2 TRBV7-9 CATRGTERLGANYGYTF TGTGCCACTCGGGGGACAGAAAGGTTAGGGGCTAACTATGGCTACACCTTC
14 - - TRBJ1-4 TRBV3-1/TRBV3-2 CASSQMSANEKLFF TGTGCCAGCAGCCAAATGTCAGCTAATGAAAAACTGTTTTTT
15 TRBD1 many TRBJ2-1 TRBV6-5 CASSLGTGSYNEQFF TGTGCCAGCAGTTTAGGGACAGGGTCCTACAATGAGCAGTTCTTC
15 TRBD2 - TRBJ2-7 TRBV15 CATSRGLAEAYEQYF TGTGCCACCAGCAGAGGACTAGCGGAGGCCTACGAGCAGTACTTC
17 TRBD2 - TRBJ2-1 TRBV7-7 CASSSLTSGIPYNEQFF TGTGCTAGCAGTTCCTTGACTAGCGGGATCCCCTACAATGAGCAGTTCTTC
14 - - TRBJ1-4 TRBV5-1 CASNGGGSNEKLFF TGCGCCAGCAACGGCGGGGGTTCTAATGAAAAACTGTTTTTT
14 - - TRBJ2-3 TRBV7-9 CASSSKNRVWAQYF TGTGCCAGCAGCTCGAAAAACAGGGTCTGGGCGCAGTATTTT
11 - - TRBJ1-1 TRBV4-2 CASSRGTEAFF TGTGCCAGCTCTAGAGGGACTGAAGCTTTCTTT
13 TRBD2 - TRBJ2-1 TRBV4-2 CASSQDGGNEQFF TGTGCCAGCAGCCAAGACGGGGGGAATGAGCAGTTCTTC
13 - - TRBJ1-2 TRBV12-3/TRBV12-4 CASSYRTNYGYTF TGTGCCAGCAGTTATAGGACAAACTATGGCTACACCTTC
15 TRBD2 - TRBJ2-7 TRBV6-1 CASSDRLAGGYEQYF TGTGCCAGCAGTGACCGACTAGCGGGAGGCTACGAGCAGTACTTC
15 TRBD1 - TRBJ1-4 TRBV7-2 CASSLVGQGNEKLFF TGTGCCAGCAGCTTAGTAGGACAGGGTAATGAAAAACTGTTTTTT